A selection of T cell receptor beta chains follows, all from one sample in a study of metastatic and nonmetastatic thyroid tumors. TCRdb reanalyzed the PCR reads via MiXCR. The sample has some 4,100 clones; roughly 33% are singletons. Sequenced sample: adjacent normal tissue. These receptors were taken from a male donor with papillary thyroid cancer or a benign thyroid nodule (not recorded which). Some clones in this sample may be carry-over from other donors' samples. Each CDR3 is given with its conserved first and last residue. The order of the fields is J gene, clone size, D gene, V gene, CDR3 protein, CDR3 DNA. A D gene is named only where the DNA matches it firmly. Not all rows give a size; the values are once, few, many and, for expanded clones, a class.

TRBJ1-2 | NA | TRBD1 | TRBV28 | CASSPGQGGFRYGYTF | TGTGCCAGCAGTCCCGGACAGGGGGGATTTCGCTATGGCTACACCTTC
TRBJ2-7 | many | TRBD1 | TRBV6-1 | CASSVGQGPYEQYF | TGTGCCAGCAGTGTCGGACAGGGTCCCTACGAGCAGTACTTC
TRBJ2-7 | NA | TRBD2 | TRBV20-1 | CSARDGAGKNEQYF | TGCAGTGCTAGAGATGGAGCGGGAAAGAACGAGCAGTACTTC
TRBJ2-7 | NA | NA | TRBV28 | CASSPIGTKIYEQYF | TGTGCCAGCAGCCCAATTGGTACTAAAATATACGAGCAGTACTTC
TRBJ2-3 | NA | TRBD2 | TRBV7-3 | CASSSDGGGTDTQYF | TGTGCCAGCAGCTCCGACGGGGGGGGCACAGATACGCAGTATTTT
TRBJ2-7 | once | TRBD1 | TRBV20-1 | CSARPVGGGQSYEQYF | TGCAGTGCTAGACCGGTCGGTGGGGGACAGTCCTACGAGCAGTACTTC
TRBJ2-7 | NA | NA | TRBV7-8 | CASSLTGNAYEQYF | TGTGCCAGCAGCTTAACAGGGAACGCCTACGAGCAGTACTTC
TRBJ2-1 | NA | NA | TRBV5-1 | CASRQGHEQFF | TGCGCCAGCAGACAGGGCCATGAGCAGTTCTTC
TRBJ2-2 | NA | NA | TRBV7-3 | CASSSFAGRSGELFF | TGTGCCAGCAGCTCCTTCGCAGGGAGGTCCGGGGAGCTGTTTTTT
TRBJ1-4 | NA | NA | TRBV6-5 | CASKDQSGGKLFF | TGTGCCAGCAAGGACCAATCCGGGGGAAAACTGTTTTTT
TRBJ2-7 | NA | TRBD2 | TRBV9 | CASSVPAGGPVTGELYF | TGTGCCAGCAGCGTTCCAGCGGGAGGGCCGGTCACCGGGGAGCTGTACTTC
TRBJ1-2 | NA | NA | TRBV2 | CASSGSLGTEGGYTF | TGTGCCAGCAGTGGAAGCCTCGGCACGGAGGGTGGCTACACCTTC
TRBJ2-2 | many | NA | TRBV4-3 | CASSQDRIGELFF | TGCGCCAGCAGCCAAGATCGGATAGGGGAGCTGTTTTTT
TRBJ2-7 | few | NA | TRBV10-3 | CAISEYRSYEQYF | TGTGCCATCAGTGAGTATAGGTCCTACGAGCAGTACTTC
TRBJ2-2 | few | TRBD2 | TRBV6-1 | CASASGTSGNTGELFF | TGTGCCAGCGCCTCGGGGACTAGCGGGAACACCGGGGAGCTGTTTTTT
TRBJ1-2 | few | NA | TRBV6-1 | CASQRTSREGYTF | TGTGCCAGCCAACGTACCAGCAGGGAGGGCTACACCTTC
TRBJ1-3 | NA | NA | TRBV27 | CASSLSFVSLGSERNTIYF | TGTGCCAGCAGTTTATCTTTCGTTTCGTTGGGGAGTGAGCGAAACACCATATATTTT
TRBJ2-5 | NA | NA | TRBV3-1 | CASSLRGGGQETQYF | TGTGCCAGCAGCCTCAGGGGAGGGGGACAAGAGACCCAGTACTTC
TRBJ2-7 | NA | TRBD2 | TRBV2 | CASSAPRGRAKYEQYF | TGTGCCAGCAGTGCCCCTCGCGGGAGGGCTAAATACGAGCAGTACTTC
TRBJ2-3 | few | NA | TRBV6-1 | CASSTPQSTDTQYF | TGTGCCAGCTCCACCCCCCAAAGCACAGATACGCAGTATTTT
TRBJ2-1 | few | TRBD2 | TRBV6-1 | CASRSGTGGNEQFF | TGTGCCAGCAGATCCGGGACGGGGGGCAATGAGCAGTTCTTC
TRBJ2-1 | NA | TRBD1 | TRBV5-1 | CASSLPGQPYSDQFF | TGCGCCAGCAGCCTTCCGGGACAGCCCTACAGTGACCAGTTCTTC
TRBJ2-1 | NA | TRBD1 | TRBV5-1 | CASSPLGDRVDEQFF | TGCGCCAGCAGCCCGCTGGGGGACAGGGTAGATGAGCAGTTCTTC
TRBJ2-2 | NA | NA | TRBV6-1 | CASSEGGGRLTGELFF | TGTGCCAGCAGTGAAGGGGGAGGCAGACTCACCGGGGAGCTGTTTTTT
TRBJ1-5 | NA | TRBD1 | TRBV18 | CASSPKGQGYQPQHF | TGTGCCAGCTCACCGAAGGGACAGGGCTATCAGCCCCAGCATTTT